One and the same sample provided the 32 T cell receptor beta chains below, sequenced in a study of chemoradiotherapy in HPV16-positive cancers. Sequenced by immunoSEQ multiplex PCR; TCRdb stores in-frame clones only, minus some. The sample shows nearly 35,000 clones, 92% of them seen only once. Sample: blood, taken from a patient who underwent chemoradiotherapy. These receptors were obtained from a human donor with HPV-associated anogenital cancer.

This chain's CDR3 is CASSSGTVSYGYTF. As DNA, the CDR3 is TGTGCCAGCAGCTCCGGGACAGTCAGCTATGGCTACACCTTC. This chain joins TRBV5-4 and TRBJ1-2; 7 bases agree with TRBD1. V lost 3 bases to trimming and J lost 4 bases; unmatched junction nucleotides: 6. The CDR3 consists of 14 residues. Germline values: CDR1 SGHNT, CDR2 YYREEE (reference sequence).

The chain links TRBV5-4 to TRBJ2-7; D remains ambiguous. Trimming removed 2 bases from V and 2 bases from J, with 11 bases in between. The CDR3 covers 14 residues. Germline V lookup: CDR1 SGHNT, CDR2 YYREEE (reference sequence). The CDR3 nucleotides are TGTGCCAGCAGCTTTTTTGAGGATACCTACGAGCAGTACTTC. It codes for CASSFFEDTYEQYF.

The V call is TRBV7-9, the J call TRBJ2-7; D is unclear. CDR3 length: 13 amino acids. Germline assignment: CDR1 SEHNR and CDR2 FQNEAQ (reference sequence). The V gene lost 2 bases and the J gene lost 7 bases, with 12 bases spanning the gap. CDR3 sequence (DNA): TGTGCCAGCAGCTTAACGGGCCTTTCGGAGCAGTACTTC. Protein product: CASSLTGLSEQYF. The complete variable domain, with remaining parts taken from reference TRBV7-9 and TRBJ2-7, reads DTGVSQNPRHKITKRGQNVTFRCDPISEHNRLYWYRQTLGQGPEFLTYFQNEAQLEKSRLLSDRFSAERPKGSFSTLEIQRTEQGDSAMYLCASSLTGLSEQYFGPGTRLTVT.

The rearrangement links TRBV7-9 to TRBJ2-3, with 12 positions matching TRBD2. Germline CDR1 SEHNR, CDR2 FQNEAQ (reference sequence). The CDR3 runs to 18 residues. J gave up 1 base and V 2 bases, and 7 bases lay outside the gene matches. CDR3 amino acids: CASSLNLAGGQGTDTQYF. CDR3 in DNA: TGTGCCAGCAGCTTAAATCTAGCGGGGGGGCAAGGCACAGATACGCAGTATTTT.

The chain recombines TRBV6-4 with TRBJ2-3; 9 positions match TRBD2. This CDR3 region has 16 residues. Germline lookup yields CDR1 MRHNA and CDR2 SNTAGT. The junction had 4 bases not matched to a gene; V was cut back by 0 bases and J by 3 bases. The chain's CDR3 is CASSDSGGGGTDTQYF. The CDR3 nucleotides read TGTGCCAGCAGTGACTCAGGCGGGGGGGGAACAGATACGCAGTATTTT.

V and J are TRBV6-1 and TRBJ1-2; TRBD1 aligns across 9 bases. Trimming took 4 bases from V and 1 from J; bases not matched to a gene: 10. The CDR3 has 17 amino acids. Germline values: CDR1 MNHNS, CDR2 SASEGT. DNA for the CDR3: TGTGCCAGCAGTGGGCCGGGACAGGGATCGGGTAACTATGGCTACACCTTC. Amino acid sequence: CASSGPGQGSGNYGYTF.

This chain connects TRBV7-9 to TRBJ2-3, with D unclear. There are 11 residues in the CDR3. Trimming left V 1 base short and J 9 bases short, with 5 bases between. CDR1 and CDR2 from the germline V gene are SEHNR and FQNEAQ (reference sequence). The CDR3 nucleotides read TGTGCCAGCAGCTTAGTGGGGACGCAGTATTTT. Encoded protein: CASSLVGTQYF.

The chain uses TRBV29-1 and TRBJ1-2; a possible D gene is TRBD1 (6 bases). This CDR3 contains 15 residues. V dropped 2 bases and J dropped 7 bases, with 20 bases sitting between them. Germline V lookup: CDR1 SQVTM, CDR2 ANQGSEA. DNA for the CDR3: TGCAGCGTTGAATCATACAGGGCGGCCGTCTCTGGCTACACCTTC. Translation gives CSVESYRAAVSGYTF. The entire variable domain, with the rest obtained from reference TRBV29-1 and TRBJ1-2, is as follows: SAVISQKPSRDICQRGTSLTIQCQVDSQVTMMFWYRQQPGQSLTLIATANQGSEATYESGFVIDKFPISRPNLTFSTLTVSNMSPEDSSIYLCSVESYRAAVSGYTFGSGTRLTVV.

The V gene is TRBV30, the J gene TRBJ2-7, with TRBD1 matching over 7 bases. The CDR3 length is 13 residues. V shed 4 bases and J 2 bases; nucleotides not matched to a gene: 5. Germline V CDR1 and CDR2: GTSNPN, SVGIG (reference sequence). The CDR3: CAWIRDRPYEQYF. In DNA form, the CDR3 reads TGTGCCTGGATCCGGGACAGACCCTACGAGCAGTACTTC.

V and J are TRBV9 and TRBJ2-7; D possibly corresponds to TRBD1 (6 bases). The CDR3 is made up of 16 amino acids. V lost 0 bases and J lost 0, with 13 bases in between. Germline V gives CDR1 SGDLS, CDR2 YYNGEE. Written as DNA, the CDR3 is TGTGCCAGCAGCGTAGAAGGGGGTTCAAGCTCCTACGAGCAGTACTTC. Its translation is CASSVEGGSSSYEQYF. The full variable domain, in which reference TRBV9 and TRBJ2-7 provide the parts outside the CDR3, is DSGVTQTPKHLITATGQRVTLRCSPRSGDLSVYWYQQSLDQGLQFLIQYYNGEERAKGNILERFSAQQFPDLHSELNLSSLELGDSALYFCASSVEGGSSSYEQYFGPGTRLTVT.

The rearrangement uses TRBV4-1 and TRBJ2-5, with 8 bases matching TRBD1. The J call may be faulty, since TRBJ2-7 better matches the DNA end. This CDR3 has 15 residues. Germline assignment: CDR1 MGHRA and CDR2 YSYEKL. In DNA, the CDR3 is TGCGCCAGCAGCCAGACGACAGGGGCCTCTTACGAGCAGTACTTC. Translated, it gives CASSQTTGASYEQYF.

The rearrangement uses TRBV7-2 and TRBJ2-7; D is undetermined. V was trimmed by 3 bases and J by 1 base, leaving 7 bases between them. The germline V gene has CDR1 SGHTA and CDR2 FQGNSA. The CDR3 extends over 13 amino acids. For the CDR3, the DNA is TGTGCCAGCAGCTTCTACAGTTCCTACGAGCAGTACTTC. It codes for CASSFYSSYEQYF. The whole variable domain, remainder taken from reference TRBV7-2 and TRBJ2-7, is GAGVSQSPSNKVTEKGKDVELRCDPISGHTALYWYRQSLGQGLEFLIYFQGNSAPDKSGLPSDRFSAERTGGSVSTLTIQRTQQEDSAVYLCASSFYSSYEQYFGPGTRLTVT.

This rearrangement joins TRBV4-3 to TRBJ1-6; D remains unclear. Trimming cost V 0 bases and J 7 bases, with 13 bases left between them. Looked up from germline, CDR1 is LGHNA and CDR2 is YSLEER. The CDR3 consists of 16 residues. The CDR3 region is CASSQEPGLKNSPLHF. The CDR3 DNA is TGCGCCAGCAGCCAAGAACCGGGATTAAAGAATTCACCCCTCCACTTT.

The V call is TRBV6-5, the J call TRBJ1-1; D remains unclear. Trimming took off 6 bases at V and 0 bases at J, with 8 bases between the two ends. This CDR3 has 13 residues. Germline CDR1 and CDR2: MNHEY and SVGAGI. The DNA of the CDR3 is TGTGCCAGCAGAGGCTTATTGAACACTGAAGCTTTCTTT. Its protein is CASRGLLNTEAFF.

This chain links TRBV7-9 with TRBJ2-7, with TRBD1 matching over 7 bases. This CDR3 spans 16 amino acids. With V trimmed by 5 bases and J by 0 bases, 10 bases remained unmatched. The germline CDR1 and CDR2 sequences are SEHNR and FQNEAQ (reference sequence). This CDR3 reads CASSHRQGRDSYEQYF. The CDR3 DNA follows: TGTGCCAGCAGCCACCGACAGGGAAGAGACTCCTACGAGCAGTACTTC.

CDR3 nucleotide sequence: TGTGCCAGCTCCCTGGGGGCGGGGGAAGAGACCCAGTACTTC. This codes for CASSLGAGEETQYF. V is TRBV5-6 and J is TRBJ2-5, with a possible D match to TRBD2 (7 bases). Germline CDR1 is SGHDT and CDR2 is YYEEEE. The CDR3 has 14 amino acids. The V and J ends lost 7 bases and 3 bases respectively, with 16 bases between them.

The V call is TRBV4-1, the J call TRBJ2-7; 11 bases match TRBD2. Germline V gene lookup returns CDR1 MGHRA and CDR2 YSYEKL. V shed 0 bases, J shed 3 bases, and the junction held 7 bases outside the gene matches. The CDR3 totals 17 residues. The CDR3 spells CASSQERRLAGGYEQYF. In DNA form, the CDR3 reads TGCGCCAGCAGCCAAGAGAGGAGGCTAGCGGGGGGCTACGAGCAGTACTTC.

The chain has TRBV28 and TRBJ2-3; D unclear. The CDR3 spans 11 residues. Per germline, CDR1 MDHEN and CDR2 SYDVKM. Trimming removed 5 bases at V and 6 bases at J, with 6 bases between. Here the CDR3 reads CASSVTDTQYF. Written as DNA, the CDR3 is TGTGCCAGCAGTGTCACGGATACGCAGTATTTT.

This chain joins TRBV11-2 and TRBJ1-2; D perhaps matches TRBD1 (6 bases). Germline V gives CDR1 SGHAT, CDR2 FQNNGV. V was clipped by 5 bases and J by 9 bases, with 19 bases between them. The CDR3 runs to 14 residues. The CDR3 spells CASSPFWGQGSYTF. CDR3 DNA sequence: TGTGCCAGCAGCCCTTTTTGGGGGCAGGGGAGCTACACCTTC. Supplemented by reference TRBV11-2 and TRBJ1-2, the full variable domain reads EAGVAQSPRYKIIEKRQSVAFWCNPISGHATLYWYQQILGQGPKLLIQFQNNGVVDDSQLPKDRFSAERLKGVDSTLKIQPAKLEDSAVYLCASSPFWGQGSYTFGSGTRLTVV.

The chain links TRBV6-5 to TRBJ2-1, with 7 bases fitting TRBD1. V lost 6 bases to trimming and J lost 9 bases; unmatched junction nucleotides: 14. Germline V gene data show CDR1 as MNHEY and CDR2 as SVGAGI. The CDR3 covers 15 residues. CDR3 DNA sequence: TGTGCCAGCAGCCCCCGGACAGGACCCCTCGGTGAGCAGTTCTTC. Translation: CASSPRTGPLGEQFF.

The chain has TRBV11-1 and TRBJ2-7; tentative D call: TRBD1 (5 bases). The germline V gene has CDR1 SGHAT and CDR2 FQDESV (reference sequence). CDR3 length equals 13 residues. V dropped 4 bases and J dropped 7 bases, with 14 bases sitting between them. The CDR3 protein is CASSWGRSREQYF. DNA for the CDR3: TGTGCCAGCAGCTGGGGCAGGTCTCGGGAGCAGTACTTC.

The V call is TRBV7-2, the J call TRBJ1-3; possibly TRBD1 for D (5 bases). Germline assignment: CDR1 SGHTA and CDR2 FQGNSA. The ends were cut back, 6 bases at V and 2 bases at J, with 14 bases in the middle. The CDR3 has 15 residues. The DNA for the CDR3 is TGTGCCAGCAGAAACGGGGCGGGGGCTGGAAACACCATATATTTT. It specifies CASRNGAGAGNTIYF.

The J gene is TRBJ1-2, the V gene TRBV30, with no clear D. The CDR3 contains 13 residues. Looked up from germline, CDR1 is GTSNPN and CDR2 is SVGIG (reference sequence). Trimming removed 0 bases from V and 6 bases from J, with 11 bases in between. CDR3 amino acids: CAWSVFGGHGYTF. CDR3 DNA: TGTGCCTGGAGTGTATTCGGTGGGCATGGCTACACCTTC.

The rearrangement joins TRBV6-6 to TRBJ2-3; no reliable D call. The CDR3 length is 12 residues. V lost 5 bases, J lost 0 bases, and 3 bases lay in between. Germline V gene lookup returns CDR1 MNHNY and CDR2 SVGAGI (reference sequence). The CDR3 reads CASSDSTDTQYF. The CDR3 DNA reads TGTGCCAGCAGTGACAGCACAGATACGCAGTATTTT.

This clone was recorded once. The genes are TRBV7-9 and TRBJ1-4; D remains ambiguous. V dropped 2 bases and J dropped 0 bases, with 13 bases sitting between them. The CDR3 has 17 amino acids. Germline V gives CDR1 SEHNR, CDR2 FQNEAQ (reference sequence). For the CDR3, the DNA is TGTGCCAGCAGCTTACGGGGTCTTGCTGCAACTAATGAAAAACTGTTTTTT. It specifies CASSLRGLAATNEKLFF.

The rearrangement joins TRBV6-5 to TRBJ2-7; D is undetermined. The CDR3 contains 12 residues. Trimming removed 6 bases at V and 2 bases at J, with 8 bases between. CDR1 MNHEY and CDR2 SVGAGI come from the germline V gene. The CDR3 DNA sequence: TGTGCCAGCAGCTCGACACCCTACGAGCAGTACTTC. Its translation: CASSSTPYEQYF.

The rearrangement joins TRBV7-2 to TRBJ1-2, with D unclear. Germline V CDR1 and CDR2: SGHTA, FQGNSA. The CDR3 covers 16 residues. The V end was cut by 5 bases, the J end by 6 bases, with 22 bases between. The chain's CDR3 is CASSTVSSVIGNGYTF. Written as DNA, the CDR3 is TGTGCCAGCAGCACCGTTTCTTCGGTTATAGGGAATGGCTACACCTTC. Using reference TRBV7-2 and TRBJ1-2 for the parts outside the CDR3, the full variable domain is GAGVSQSPSNKVTEKGKDVELRCDPISGHTALYWYRQSLGQGLEFLIYFQGNSAPDKSGLPSDRFSAERTGGSVSTLTIQRTQQEDSAVYLCASSTVSSVIGNGYTFGSGTRLTVV.

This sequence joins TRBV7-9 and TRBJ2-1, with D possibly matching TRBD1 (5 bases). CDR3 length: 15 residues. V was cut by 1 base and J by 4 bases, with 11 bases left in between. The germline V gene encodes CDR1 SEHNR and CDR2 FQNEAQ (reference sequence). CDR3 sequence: CASSLGGLRYNEQFF. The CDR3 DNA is TGTGCCAGCAGCTTAGGGGGCCTTCGATACAATGAGCAGTTCTTC.

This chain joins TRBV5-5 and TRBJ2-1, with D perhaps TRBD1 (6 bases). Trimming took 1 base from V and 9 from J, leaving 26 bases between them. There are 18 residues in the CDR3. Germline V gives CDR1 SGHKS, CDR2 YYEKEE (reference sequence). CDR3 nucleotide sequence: TGTGCCAGCAGCTTGTTGGGTGTTACAGGGTATCGGTCTAGTGAGCAGTTCTTC. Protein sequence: CASSLLGVTGYRSSEQFF.

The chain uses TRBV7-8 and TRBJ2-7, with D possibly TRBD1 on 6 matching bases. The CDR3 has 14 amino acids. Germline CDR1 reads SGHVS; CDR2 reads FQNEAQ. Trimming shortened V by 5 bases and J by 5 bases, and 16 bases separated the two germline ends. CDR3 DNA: TGTGCCAGCAGCAAAATCCGGGACAACCACGAGCAGTACTTC. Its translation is CASSKIRDNHEQYF.

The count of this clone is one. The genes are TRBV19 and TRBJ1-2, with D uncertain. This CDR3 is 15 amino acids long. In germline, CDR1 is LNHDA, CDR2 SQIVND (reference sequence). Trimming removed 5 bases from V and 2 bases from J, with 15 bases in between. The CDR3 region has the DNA TGTGCCAGTAGTCAGGCAGGCCGGGGAAACTATGGCTACACCTTC. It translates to CASSQAGRGNYGYTF.

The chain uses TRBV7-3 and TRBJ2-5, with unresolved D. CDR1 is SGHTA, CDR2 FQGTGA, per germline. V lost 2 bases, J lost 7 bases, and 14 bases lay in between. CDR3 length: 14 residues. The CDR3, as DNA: TGTGCCAGCAGCTTAGGAACACTTCATGGGACCCAGTACTTC. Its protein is CASSLGTLHGTQYF. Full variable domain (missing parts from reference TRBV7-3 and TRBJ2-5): GAGVSQTPSNKVTEKGKYVELRCDPISGHTALYWYRQSLGQGPEFLIYFQGTGAADDSGLPNDRFFAVRPEGSVSTLKIQRTERGDSAVYLCASSLGTLHGTQYFGPGTRLLVL.